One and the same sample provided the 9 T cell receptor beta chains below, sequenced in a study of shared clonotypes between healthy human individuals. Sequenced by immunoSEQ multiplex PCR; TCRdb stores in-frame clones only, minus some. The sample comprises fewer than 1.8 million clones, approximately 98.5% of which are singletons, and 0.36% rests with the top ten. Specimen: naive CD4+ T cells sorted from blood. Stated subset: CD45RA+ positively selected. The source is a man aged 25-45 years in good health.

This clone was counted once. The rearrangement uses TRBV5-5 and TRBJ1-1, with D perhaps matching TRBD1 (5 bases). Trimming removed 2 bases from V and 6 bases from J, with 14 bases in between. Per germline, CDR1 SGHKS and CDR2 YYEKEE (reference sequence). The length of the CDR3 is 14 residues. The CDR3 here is CASSFTTESAEAFF. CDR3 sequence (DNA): TGTGCCAGCAGCTTCACGACAGAATCGGCTGAAGCTTTCTTT.

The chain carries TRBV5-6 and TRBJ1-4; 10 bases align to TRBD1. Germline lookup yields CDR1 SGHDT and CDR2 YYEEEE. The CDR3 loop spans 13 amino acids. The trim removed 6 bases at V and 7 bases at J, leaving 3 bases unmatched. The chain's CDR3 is CASTGTGAEKLFF. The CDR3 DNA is TGTGCCAGCACCGGGACAGGGGCTGAAAAACTGTTTTTT.

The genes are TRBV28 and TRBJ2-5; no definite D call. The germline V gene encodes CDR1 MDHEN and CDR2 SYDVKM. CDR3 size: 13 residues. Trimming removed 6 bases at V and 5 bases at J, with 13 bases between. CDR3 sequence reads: CASSSTMRETQYF. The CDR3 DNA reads TGTGCCAGCAGCTCTACTATGCGGGAGACCCAGTACTTC.

CDR3 bases: TGCGCCAGCAGCCGGGGGCAGGGGTGGTACGAGCAGTACTTC. Its protein product is CASSRGQGWYEQYF. This sequence joins TRBV10-1 and TRBJ2-7; D could derive from TRBD1 or TRBD2 (6 bases each). This CDR3 has 14 amino acids. Germline V gene data show CDR1 as WNHNN and CDR2 as SYGVQD (reference sequence). V was shortened by 6 bases and J by 4 bases, with 16 bases between the two germline ends.

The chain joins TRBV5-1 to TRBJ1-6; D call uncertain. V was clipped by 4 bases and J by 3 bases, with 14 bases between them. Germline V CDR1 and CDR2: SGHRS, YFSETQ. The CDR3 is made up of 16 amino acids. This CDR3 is CASSRGISNYNSPLHF. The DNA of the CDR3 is TGCGCCAGCAGCAGAGGGATCTCAAACTATAATTCACCCCTCCACTTT.

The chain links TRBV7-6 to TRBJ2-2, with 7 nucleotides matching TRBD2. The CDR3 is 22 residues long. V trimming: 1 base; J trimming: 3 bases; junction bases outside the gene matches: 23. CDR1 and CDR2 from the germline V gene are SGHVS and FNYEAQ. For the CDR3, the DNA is TGTGCCAGCAGCTTAGAAGGGGTGGGAGGGTCGCTCGTCCCCGGAGACACCGGGGAGCTGTTTTTT. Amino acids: CASSLEGVGGSLVPGDTGELFF.

CDR3 protein: CASSSSAGGPSGGELFF. CDR3 coding DNA: TGTGCCAGCAGCTCGTCAGCGGGAGGGCCCTCCGGCGGGGAGCTGTTTTTT. This chain links TRBV5-4 with TRBJ2-2; 10 bases are a match to TRBD2. The germline V gene has CDR1 SGHNT and CDR2 YYREEE (reference sequence). Germline trimming cut 3 bases from V and 7 bases from J; bases unmatched to any gene: 12. The CDR3 has 17 amino acids.

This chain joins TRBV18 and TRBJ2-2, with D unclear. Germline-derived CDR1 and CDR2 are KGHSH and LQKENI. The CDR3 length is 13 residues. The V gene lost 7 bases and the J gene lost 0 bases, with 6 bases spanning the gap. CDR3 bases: TGTGCCAGCTTTTTAACGAACACCGGGGAGCTGTTTTTT. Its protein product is CASFLTNTGELFF.

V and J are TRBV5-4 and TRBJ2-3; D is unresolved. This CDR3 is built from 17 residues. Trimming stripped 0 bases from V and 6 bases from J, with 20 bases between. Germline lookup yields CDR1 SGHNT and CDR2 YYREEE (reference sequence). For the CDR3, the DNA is TGTGCCAGCAGCTTGGCGGAAGGGTTCATGTCGTTCGATACGCAGTATTTT. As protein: CASSLAEGFMSFDTQYF.